Listed here are 10 T cell receptor beta chains from one sample, sequenced in a study of shared clonotypes between healthy human individuals (TCRdb year 2020). For the CD8 naive samples, CD45RO-negative cells were positively selected for CCR7, yielding a CD45RA+CCR7+ population from which TemRA cells were excluded. Library preparation employed the immunoSEQ multiplex PCR assay. TCRdb mirrors the immuneACCESS table, restricted to in-frame sequences. Some clones are absent from its copies; in checked studies, under half trace to an unresolved V gene, and the reason for the others is unknown. Here the sample has more than 2 million clones; 85% to 95% occur a single time. Jointly, the top ten make up about 1.1% of the sample. The sequenced sample was naive CD8+ T cells sorted from blood. The intended sense of this specimen's cell subset or site label: CD45RA+CCR7+. The receptors shown here come from a man between 18 and 35 years old in good health.

The chain couples TRBV9 to TRBJ2-1; D might be TRBD2 (5 bases). Germline V CDR1 and CDR2: SGDLS, YYNGEE. The CDR3 totals 16 residues. The V end was cut by 0 bases, the J end by 9 bases, with 19 bases between. CDR3 coding DNA: TGTGCCAGCAGCGTAGATCGAGTAGAGAGGGCCACTGAGCAGTTCTTC. This encodes CASSVDRVERATEQFF.

The gene calls are TRBV5-1 and TRBJ2-3; 9 bases align to TRBD2. The germline gives CDR1 SGHRS, CDR2 YFSETQ. The CDR3 runs to 16 residues. Trimming at V came to 4 bases and at J to 2 bases, leaving 8 bases not matched to a gene. CDR3 sequence reads: CASSVPGLAPTDTQYF. CDR3 nucleotides: TGCGCCAGCAGCGTGCCGGGACTAGCCCCCACAGATACGCAGTATTTT.

The table lists this clone with a count of one. This rearrangement joins TRBV7-9 to TRBJ1-2; D gene uncertain. Trimming cost V 1 base and J 0 bases, with 12 bases left between them. CDR1 and CDR2 from the germline V gene are SEHNR and FQNEAQ (reference sequence). This CDR3 contains 16 residues. The CDR3 spells CASSLVGLGPNYGYTF. In DNA, the CDR3 is TGTGCCAGCAGCTTAGTCGGGTTAGGACCTAACTATGGCTACACCTTC.

This clone came up once. The rearrangement uses TRBV9 and TRBJ2-3, with 15 positions matching TRBD2. This CDR3 region has 17 residues. V shed 0 bases and J 4 bases; nucleotides not matched to a gene: 3. Germline V CDR1 and CDR2: SGDLS, YYNGEE. CDR3 DNA: TGTGCCAGCAGCGTAGAGGGGACTAGCGGGAGGTCAGATACGCAGTATTTT. It codes for CASSVEGTSGRSDTQYF.

This clone was seen just once. The rearrangement uses TRBV14 and TRBJ2-7, with D possibly called TRBD1 or TRBD2 (5 bases each). The germline gives CDR1 SGHDN, CDR2 FVKESK. The V end lost 4 bases, the J end lost 4 bases, and 11 bases lay between the germline ends. The CDR3 totals 13 residues. The CDR3 spells CASSLRDLYEQYF. For the CDR3, the DNA is TGTGCCAGCAGCCTTCGGGACCTTTACGAGCAGTACTTC.

The V gene is TRBV4-1, the J gene TRBJ2-1; D is undetermined. Per germline, CDR1 MGHRA and CDR2 YSYEKL. The CDR3 is 19 residues long. V lost 3 bases to trimming and J lost 5 bases, with 26 bases between them. The CDR3 bases are TGCGCCAGCAGCCAGATCGTATTGGACGCGGTGGGGAACAACAATGAGCAGTTCTTC. Translating it yields CASSQIVLDAVGNNNEQFF.

The chain joins TRBV5-4 to TRBJ1-2; 8 bases map to TRBD1. Trimming took 2 bases from V and 4 from J; bases not matched to a gene: 7. Germline V gene data show CDR1 as SGHNT and CDR2 as YYREEE (reference sequence). This CDR3 has 15 amino acids. CDR3 nucleotide sequence: TGTGCCAGCAGCTTTGCAGGGGGCGCTGGCTATGGCTACACCTTC. Its protein product is CASSFAGGAGYGYTF.

The chain links TRBV13 to TRBJ1-4; D may be TRBD1 (5 bases). CDR1 is PRHDT, CDR2 FYEKMQ, per germline (reference sequence). The CDR3 loop spans 14 amino acids. The V gene lost 6 bases and the J gene lost 8 bases, with 16 bases spanning the gap. In nucleotides, the CDR3 is TGTGCCAGCAGGCTCGGGGGGTCGGAAGAAAAACTGTTTTTT. Protein sequence: CASRLGGSEEKLFF.

CDR3 protein: CAWSVLSTRREEAFF. The CDR3 nucleotides read TGTGCCTGGAGTGTACTGAGCACCCGCCGGGAAGAAGCTTTCTTT. The rearrangement joins TRBV30 to TRBJ1-1; D is unresolved. V dropped 0 bases and J dropped 8 bases, with 19 bases sitting between them. Germline V CDR1 and CDR2: GTSNPN, SVGIG (reference sequence). This CDR3 region has 15 residues.

The chain links TRBV2 to TRBJ2-7, with D uncertain. The CDR3 length is 16 residues. Trimming took off 6 bases at V and 4 bases at J, with 22 bases between the two ends. In germline, CDR1 is SNHLY, CDR2 FYNNEI. This CDR3 is CASRPPGPEEWYEQYF. DNA for the CDR3: TGTGCCAGCAGACCGCCGGGCCCAGAGGAGTGGTACGAGCAGTACTTC.